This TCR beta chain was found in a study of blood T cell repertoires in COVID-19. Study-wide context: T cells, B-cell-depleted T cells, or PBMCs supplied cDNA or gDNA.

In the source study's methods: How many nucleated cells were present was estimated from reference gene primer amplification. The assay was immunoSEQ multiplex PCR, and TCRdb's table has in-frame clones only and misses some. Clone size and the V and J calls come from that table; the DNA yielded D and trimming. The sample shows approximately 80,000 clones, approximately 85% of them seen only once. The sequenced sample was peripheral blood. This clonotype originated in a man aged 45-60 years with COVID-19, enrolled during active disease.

The CDR3 loop is CASSLGAGGQPQHF. CDR3 DNA: TGTGCCAGCAGCCTTGGGGCAGGGGGCCAGCCCCAGCATTTT. The rearrangement uses TRBV16 and TRBJ1-5, with 8 bases identical to TRBD1. The CDR3 is 14 amino acids. Germline CDR1 KGHSY, CDR2 FQNENV. J was trimmed by 7 bases and V by 4 bases; bases with no gene match: 6.